This T cell receptor beta chain was obtained from a study of regulatory T cells in long-lasting Graves disease. The time point here: persistent/refractory GD, antithyroid drugs over 5 years with positive TRAb. There was RNA extracted from PBMCs, and the TCR library was made from it. All patients originated from an endocrinology department located in Xi'an, China. This clonotype was observed a few times. Its target is unknown. Whole-study findings and limits: TRBV28, TRBJ1-2 and TRBJ2-5 were favored in persistent disease. Patients whose Graves' disease persisted exhibited lower TCR diversity than those newly diagnosed. A limited number of samples was an acknowledged limitation.

V gave up 4 bases and J gave up 1 base, with 8 bases separating them. This CDR3 region has 15 residues. Germline loops: CDR1 MNHEY, CDR2 SMNVEV (reference sequence). Construction of TCR beta libraries relied on iRepertoire HTBI primers and on Arm-PCR targeting CDR3 regions. TCRdb processed the multiplex PCR reads anew with MiXCR; each CDR3 protein has one entry. The sample holds a few hundred thousand distinct CDR3 sequences, roughly 21% seen once. This chain connects TRBV27 to TRBJ2-6; unclear D gene. Sequences were derived from peripheral blood mononuclear cells (PBMCs), sampled when the disease was refractory, from a patient treated with antithyroid drugs. This sequence was found in a female donor with Graves disease. The CDR3 loop is CASSSSISGANVLTF. Written as DNA, the CDR3 is TGTGCCAGCAGTTCCTCGATATCTGGGGCCAACGTCCTGACTTTC. Together with reference TRBV27 and TRBJ2-6, the CDR3 gives the full variable domain: EAQVTQNPRYLITVTGKKLTVTCSQNMNHEYMSWYRQDPGLGLRQIYYSMNVEVTDKGDVPEGYKVSRKEKRNFPLILESPSPNQTSLYFCASSSSISGANVLTFGAGSRLTVL.